The clone carrying this T cell receptor beta chain appeared a few times. Its target is not known. The data originate from a study of cytomegalovirus exposure and HLA in healthy donors. Study outcomes and limitations: Later, an analysis found that common viral pathogens appeared to be linked with several of the most significant clusters.

PCR employed 60 Vbeta and 13 Jbeta primers. Some clones are missing from TCRdb's copy, which holds only in-frame ones; the method was immunoSEQ multiplex PCR. The table includes roughly 180,000 clones, roughly a tenth detected once. V was clipped by 0 bases and J by 5 bases, with 10 bases between them. The germline V gene has CDR1 KGHSH and CDR2 LQKENI. This CDR3 has 14 residues. The chain is built from TRBV18 and TRBJ2-5, with TRBD1 as a possible D gene (6 bases). Specimen: PBMCs. This receptor was obtained from a woman aged 25 to 39 in good health and CMV-seropositive. The CDR3 sequence is CASSPPHRAETQYF. DNA of the CDR3: TGTGCCAGCTCACCACCACACAGGGCTGAGACCCAGTACTTC. The whole variable domain, filled in from reference TRBV18 and TRBJ2-5, reads NAGVMQNPRHLVRRRGQEARLRCSPMKGHSHVYWYRQLPEEGLKFMVYLQKENIIDESGMPKERFSAEFPKEGPSILRIQQVVRGDSAAYFCASSPPHRAETQYFGPGTRLLVL.